This T cell receptor (beta chain) was obtained from a study of healthy donors' naive CD4 and CD8 T cells. For this clonotype: The antigen is not known.

Each TCR library used roughly 0.45 ug of total RNA and a linear amplification protocol. Methods used by the authors: Sequencing covered approximately 86,000 rearranged alpha-chain transcripts across about five healthy donors. In TCRdb, the reads were re-called with MiXCR into one record per CDR3 protein. TCRdb's processing, not the authors' own work, is the source of the V and J calls. The table has roughly 200,000 distinct CDR3 sequences, about 76% seen once. Overall study findings and caveats: Bias from naive T cell homeostatic proliferation was not addressed. Negatively charged CDR3s marked CD8+ lineage; positively charged CDR3s marked CD4+ lineage. Most V and J genes were reportedly biased between naive CD4+ and CD8+ cells.

The sequence was collected from a pool of human donors in good health; the sample pools cells from several healthy donors. Source material: naive CD4+ and CD8+ T cells sorted from blood, pooled from several donors.

The CDR3 nucleotides read TGCAGCGTCGAAACGCCTACCGGAAGGAGCACAGATACGCAGTATTTT. It encodes CSVETPTGRSTDTQYF. The chain employs TRBV29-1 and TRBJ2-3; D unresolved. CDR1 and CDR2 from the germline V gene are SQVTM and ANQGSEA. The CDR3 covers 16 residues. The germline V and J ends were trimmed by 6 bases and 0 bases, with 19 bases remaining between them.